The 20 T cell receptor beta chains presented below share a single source sample, sequenced in a study of T cells after posttransplantation cyclophosphamide. Data came from immunoSEQ multiplex PCR; TCRdb stores just in-frame clones and leaves some out. The sample records about 52,000 clones, roughly 94% being singletons. The sequenced material came from PBMCs. Receptor source: a woman aged 25 to 39 in good health and a related stem cell transplant donor.

The V call is TRBV7-9, the J call TRBJ2-3, with 8 nucleotides matching TRBD1. The CDR3 runs 15 residues. Germline loops: CDR1 SEHNR, CDR2 FQNEAQ (reference sequence). Unmatched junction bases numbered 7, after V lost 3 bases and J lost 5 bases. The CDR3 is CASSFLTGARDTQYF. DNA for the CDR3: TGTGCCAGCAGCTTCCTGACAGGGGCGCGAGATACGCAGTATTTT.

The J gene is TRBJ2-7, the V gene TRBV7-9; 9 positions agree with TRBD1. Germline V CDR1 and CDR2: SEHNR, FQNEAQ (reference sequence). CDR3 length: 16 residues. Unmatched junction bases numbered 7, after V lost 1 base and J lost 3 bases. CDR3: CASSLGPTGQGYEQYF. The CDR3 bases are TGTGCCAGCAGCTTAGGACCCACGGGACAGGGCTACGAGCAGTACTTC.

This sequence joins TRBV15 and TRBJ1-6, with unresolved D. The CDR3 is 17 residues long. Trimming left V 5 bases short and J 3 bases short, with 17 bases between. CDR1 and CDR2 from the germline V gene are LNHNV and YYDKDF (reference sequence). CDR3 DNA: TGTGCCACCAGCCCCGGGTGGGAGGGAAGCTATAATTCACCCCTCCACTTT. Amino acid sequence: CATSPGWEGSYNSPLHF.

This clone has just one count. The chain joins TRBV12-1 to TRBJ2-1; the table's D call, TRBD2, was not checked against the DNA. TRBV12-1 is listed as a pseudogene. This CDR3 has 17 residues. CDR3 residues: CASSFPSGAGRANEQFF. In DNA, the CDR3 is TGTGCCAGCAGCTTCCCCTCCGGTGCGGGGAGGGCCAATGAGCAGTTCTTC.

This chain uses TRBV6-6 with TRBJ1-2, with TRBD1 matching over 7 bases. This CDR3 spans 15 amino acids. The V and J ends lost 2 bases and 2 bases, in that order; junction bases with no gene match: 5. In germline, CDR1 is MNHNY, CDR2 SVGAGI (reference sequence). The DNA of the CDR3 is TGTGCCAGCAGTTACCCTCCGGACAGGAACTATGGCTACACCTTC. Translation gives CASSYPPDRNYGYTF.

This chain links TRBV4-2 with TRBJ2-4; D is uncertain. Trimming stripped 3 bases from V and 0 bases from J, with 15 bases between. There are 17 residues in the CDR3. Germline V lookup: CDR1 LGHNA, CDR2 YNFKEQ. The chain's CDR3 is CASSHFSSEIAKNIQYF. DNA of the CDR3: TGTGCCAGCAGCCATTTCTCCAGCGAAATAGCCAAAAACATTCAGTACTTC.

J is TRBJ2-7 and V is TRBV2; 7 nucleotides align to TRBD1. Losses at the gene ends were 6 bases for V and 0 bases for J; bases not matched to a gene: 23. This CDR3 has 20 amino acids. Looked up from germline, CDR1 is SNHLY and CDR2 is FYNNEI. The CDR3 region has the DNA TGTGCCAGCAGATTCGCGAGATCCCGGGACAGTCATACTTCCTCCTACGAGCAGTACTTC. The encoded protein is CASRFARSRDSHTSSYEQYF.

The chain is built from TRBV19 and TRBJ1-2; D may be TRBD1 (6 bases). The length of the CDR3 is 16 residues. Germline values: CDR1 LNHDA, CDR2 SQIVND (reference sequence). Trimming left V 6 bases short and J 0 bases short, with 17 bases between. As DNA, the CDR3 is TGTGCCAGTAGCCCGCCCCCAGGGGACGCTAACTATGGCTACACCTTC. Residues: CASSPPPGDANYGYTF.

The chain uses TRBV27 and TRBJ1-5; D perhaps matches TRBD1 (5 bases). The CDR3 is 15 residues long. CDR1 is MNHEY, CDR2 SMNVEV, per germline (reference sequence). V dropped 5 bases and J dropped 3 bases, with 14 bases sitting between them. The CDR3: CASSLPQGFNQPQHF. CDR3 coding DNA: TGTGCCAGCAGTCTACCCCAGGGATTCAATCAGCCCCAGCATTTT.

The V gene is TRBV5-1, the J gene TRBJ2-7; D remains unclear. Trimming removed 7 bases at V and 5 bases at J, with 10 bases between. Looked up from germline, CDR1 is SGHRS and CDR2 is YFSETQ. CDR3 size: 11 residues. CDR3 loop: CASVSEDEQYF. CDR3 bases: TGCGCCAGCGTGTCAGAAGACGAGCAGTACTTC.

The table lists this clone with a count of one. The chain has TRBV18 and TRBJ2-1; 9 bases are shared with TRBD1. The germline gives CDR1 KGHSH, CDR2 LQKENI. CDR3 length equals 15 residues. V gave up 5 bases and J gave up 2 bases; unmatched junction bases: 4. CDR3 in amino acids: CASSGTGQPYNEQFF. CDR3 nucleotides: TGTGCCAGCTCAGGGACAGGGCAACCCTACAATGAGCAGTTCTTC.

V and J are TRBV2 and TRBJ2-1; 12 bases agree with TRBD2. J gave up 0 bases and V 1 base, and 7 bases lay outside the gene matches. CDR3 size: 19 residues. Germline V gene lookup returns CDR1 SNHLY and CDR2 FYNNEI. The CDR3 loop reads CASSEGLAGGACSYNEQFF. The CDR3 coding sequence is TGTGCCAGCAGTGAAGGGCTAGCGGGGGGGGCATGCTCCTACAATGAGCAGTTCTTC.

J is TRBJ1-1 and V is TRBV19, with D maybe TRBD1 (5 bases). Per the germline V gene, CDR1 is LNHDA and CDR2 is SQIVND (reference sequence). CDR3 length: 13 residues. The V end lost 4 bases, the J end lost 0 bases, and 6 bases lay between the germline ends. Here the CDR3 DNA reads TGTGCCAGTAGTACGACAGTGAACACTGAAGCTTTCTTT. Its translation: CASSTTVNTEAFF.

The rearrangement links TRBV4-2 to TRBJ2-1, with TRBD2 identical over 10 bases. This CDR3 is 17 amino acids long. Per the germline V gene, CDR1 is LGHNA and CDR2 is YNFKEQ. Trimming took 2 bases from V and 6 from J; bases not matched to a gene: 10. CDR3 sequence reads: CASSQLGGAGGVNEQFF. CDR3 sequence (DNA): TGTGCCAGCAGCCAACTAGGAGGAGCGGGGGGGGTCAATGAGCAGTTCTTC.

The rearrangement links TRBV4-3 to TRBJ1-1; 7 bases are shared with TRBD1. V shed 0 bases, J shed 1 base, and the junction held 5 bases outside the gene matches. The CDR3 consists of 16 residues. Germline V gene sequence: CDR1 LGHNA, CDR2 YSLEER. The CDR3 coding sequence is TGCGCCAGCAGCCAAGAGAAGGGACAGAAGAACACTGAAGCTTTCTTT. This translates into CASSQEKGQKNTEAFF.

J is TRBJ1-5 and V is TRBV23-1; 8 bases agree with TRBD1. TRBV23-1 is assigned to the ORF class and has an uncertain function. V shed 6 bases and J 0 bases; nucleotides not matched to a gene: 7. This CDR3 has 16 residues. The CDR3 loop is CASRDREDYSNQPQHF. CDR3 nucleotides: TGCGCCAGCAGGGACAGGGAGGATTATAGCAATCAGCCCCAGCATTTT.

The chain uses TRBV18 and TRBJ2-3, with D perhaps TRBD1 (5 bases). The ends were cut back, 0 bases at V and 1 base at J, with 20 bases in the middle. In germline, CDR1 is KGHSH, CDR2 LQKENI. This CDR3 has 19 residues. The CDR3: CASSPPNMAGSLRTDTQYF. CDR3 in DNA: TGTGCCAGCTCACCACCGAATATGGCAGGGTCCCTCCGCACAGATACGCAGTATTTT.

The genes are TRBV10-3 and TRBJ2-1; 9 nucleotides match TRBD1. The CDR3 is 17 amino acids. Germline lookup yields CDR1 ENHRY and CDR2 SYGVKD. V dropped 2 bases and J dropped 1; count of bases not matched to a gene: 6. The CDR3 DNA is TGTGCCATCAGTGAGCCTACGACAGGGGGGTCCTACAATGAGCAGTTCTTC. Translation: CAISEPTTGGSYNEQFF.

The gene calls are TRBV9 and TRBJ1-1; D might be TRBD1 (5 bases). This CDR3 spans 16 amino acids. Germline CDR1 is SGDLS and CDR2 is YYNGEE. Trimming took off 0 bases at V and 0 bases at J, with 12 bases between the two ends. The CDR3 spells CASSVGAQGLNTEAFF. The CDR3, as DNA: TGTGCCAGCAGCGTAGGGGCCCAGGGTTTGAACACTGAAGCTTTCTTT. The full variable domain, its missing parts supplied by reference TRBV9 and TRBJ1-1, is DSGVTQTPKHLITATGQRVTLRCSPRSGDLSVYWYQQSLDQGLQFLIQYYNGEERAKGNILERFSAQQFPDLHSELNLSSLELGDSALYFCASSVGAQGLNTEAFFGQGTRLTVV.

The chain links TRBV4-1 to TRBJ1-5; D is perhaps TRBD1 (5 bases). Trimming pared 3 bases from V and 1 base from J, leaving 10 bases between. CDR1 and CDR2 (germline): MGHRA, YSYEKL. This CDR3 region has 15 residues. The CDR3 region is CASSQAGQSNQPQHF. The CDR3 region has the DNA TGCGCCAGCAGCCAGGCGGGGCAGAGCAATCAGCCCCAGCATTTT.